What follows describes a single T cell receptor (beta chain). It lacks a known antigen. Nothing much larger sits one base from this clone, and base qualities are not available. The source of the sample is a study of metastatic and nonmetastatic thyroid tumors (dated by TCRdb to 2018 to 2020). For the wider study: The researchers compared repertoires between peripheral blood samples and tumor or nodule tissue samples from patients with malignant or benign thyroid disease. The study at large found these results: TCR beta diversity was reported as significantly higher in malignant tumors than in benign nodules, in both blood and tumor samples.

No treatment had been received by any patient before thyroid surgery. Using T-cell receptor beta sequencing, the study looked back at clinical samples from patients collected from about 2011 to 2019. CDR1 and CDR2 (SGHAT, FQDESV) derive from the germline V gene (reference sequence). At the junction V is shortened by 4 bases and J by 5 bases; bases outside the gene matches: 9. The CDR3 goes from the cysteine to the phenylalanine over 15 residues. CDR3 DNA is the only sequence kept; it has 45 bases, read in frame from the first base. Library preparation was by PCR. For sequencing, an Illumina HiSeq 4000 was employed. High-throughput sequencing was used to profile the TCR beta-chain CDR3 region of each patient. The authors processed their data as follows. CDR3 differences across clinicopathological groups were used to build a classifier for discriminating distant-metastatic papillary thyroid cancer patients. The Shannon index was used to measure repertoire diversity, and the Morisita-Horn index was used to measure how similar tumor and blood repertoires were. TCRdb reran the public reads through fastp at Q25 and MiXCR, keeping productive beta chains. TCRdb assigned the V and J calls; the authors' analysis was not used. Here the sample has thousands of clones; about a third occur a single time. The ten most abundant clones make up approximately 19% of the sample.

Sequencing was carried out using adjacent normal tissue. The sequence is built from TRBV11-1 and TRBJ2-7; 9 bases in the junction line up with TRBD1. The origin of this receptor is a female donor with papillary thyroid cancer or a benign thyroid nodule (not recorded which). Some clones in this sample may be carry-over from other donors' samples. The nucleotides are TGTGCCAGCAGCTCCTCCGGGACAGGGCTCCACGAGCAGTACTTC. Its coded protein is CASSSSGTGLHEQYF.